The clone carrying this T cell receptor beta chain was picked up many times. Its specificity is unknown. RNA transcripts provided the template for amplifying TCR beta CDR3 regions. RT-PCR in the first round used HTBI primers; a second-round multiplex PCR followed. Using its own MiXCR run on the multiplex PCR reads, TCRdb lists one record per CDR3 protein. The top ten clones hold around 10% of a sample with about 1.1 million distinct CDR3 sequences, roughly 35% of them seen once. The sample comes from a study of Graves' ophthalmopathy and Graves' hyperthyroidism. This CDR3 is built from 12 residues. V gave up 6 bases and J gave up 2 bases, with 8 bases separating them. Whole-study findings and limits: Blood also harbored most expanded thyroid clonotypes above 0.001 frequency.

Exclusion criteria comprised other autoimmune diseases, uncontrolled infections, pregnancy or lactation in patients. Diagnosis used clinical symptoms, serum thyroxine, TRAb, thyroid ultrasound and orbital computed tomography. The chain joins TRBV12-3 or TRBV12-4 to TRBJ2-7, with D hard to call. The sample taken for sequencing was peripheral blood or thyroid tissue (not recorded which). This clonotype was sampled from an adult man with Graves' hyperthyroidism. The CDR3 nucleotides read TGTGCCAGCAGCCTAAGCGCCTACGAGCAGTACTTC. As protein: CASSLSAYEQYF.